Sequencing of this TCR beta chain was carried out in a study of blood T cell repertoires in COVID-19. In the study overall: Donors in the United States, Italy and Spain gave samples during acute or convalescent COVID-19. The cDNA or gDNA used as material had been derived from T cells, B-cell-depleted T cells, or PBMCs.

The CDR3 is 14 residues long. Germline-derived CDR1 and CDR2 are MDHEN and SYDVKM. Trimming cost V 1 base and J 1 base, with 8 bases left between them. Study processing details: Reference gene primer amplification yielded estimated nucleated cell counts. This table comes from immunoSEQ multiplex PCR, and its TCRdb copy is limited to in-frame clones, with some not included. For V, J and clone size, that table is used; D and trimming come from the DNA. The sample consists of some 99,000 clones, approximately 80% of them appearing once. The J gene is TRBJ2-7, the V gene TRBV28; D is unresolved. The sequencing input was peripheral blood. This clonotype originated in a woman aged 50 to 60 with acute or convalescent COVID-19. The CDR3 sequence is CASSLSSRSYEQYF. The CDR3 coding sequence is TGTGCCAGCAGTTTATCCTCGCGATCCTACGAGCAGTACTTC.